This paragraph reports one TCR beta chain. Germline CDR1 and CDR2: MDHEN and SYDVKM. The ends lost 5 bases at V and 10 bases at J; junction bases unmatched: 9. This CDR3 comprises 16 residues. The data derive from a study of blood T cell repertoires in COVID-19. Study-wide background: Collection of acute and convalescent COVID-19 samples took place in the United States, Italy and Spain.

Only in-frame clones appear in the TCRdb table, and some are missing; sequencing was by immunoSEQ multiplex PCR. The sample records roughly 93,000 clones, 80% to 90% being singletons. This chain links TRBV28 with TRBJ2-1; 15 bases map to TRBD2. The sample taken for sequencing was peripheral blood. The TCR sequence derives from a man aged 50 to 60 with acute or convalescent COVID-19. Here the CDR3 reads CASSRTSGGVMSEQFF. The CDR3 coding sequence is TGTGCCAGCAGTCGGACTAGCGGGGGGGTAATGAGCGAGCAGTTCTTC.